This T cell receptor beta chain emerged from a study of identical twins. Study observations and caveats: A partial confounding effect on zero-insertion analyses could come from invariant MAIT and iNKT cells. Fewer insertions were carried by abundant cord blood beta clonotypes, but none was seen in memory repertoires.

The V gene's germline CDR1 is MGHRA and CDR2 YSYEKL. CDR3 length equals 14 residues. V lost 0 bases and J lost 7, with 10 bases in between. In every case, the donor was a healthy Caucasian. Regarding this clonotype: The antigen is not known.

Template switching added a universal primer site; cDNA carried unique molecular identifiers. TCRdb independently ran MiXCR on the 5' RACE reads; one entry per CDR3 protein. The sample lists around 480,000 distinct CDR3 sequences; around 15% were seen once. The same sample was also used in a study of yellow fever vaccine responses in identical twins.

The specimen was CD4+ T cells sorted from blood. The TCR originated in a woman aged 18-29 years in good health. The chain employs TRBV4-1 and TRBJ1-5; no reliable D call. The DNA for the CDR3 is TGCGCCAGCAGCCAAGAATCGAGGGAACAGCCCCAGCATTTT. This codes for CASSQESREQPQHF.